Given below is one T cell receptor beta chain in context. Its matching antigen is unknown. Researchers amplified the TCR beta CDR3 regions from RNA transcripts. The HTBI primer set was used in a first-round RT-PCR of the TCR CDR3. From the multiplex PCR reads, TCRdb called clonotypes with MiXCR, one entry per CDR3 protein. The sample carries just under 750,000 distinct CDR3 sequences, around a third recorded once. These data come from a study of T cells in Graves' hyperthyroidism and ophthalmopathy. Study outcomes and limitations: By a 13 V-J model, ophthalmopathy was set apart from stable hyperthyroidism. Appearing also in blood were most of the thyroid clonotypes expanded above 0.001.

The CDR3 contains 14 residues. From germline, CDR1 is DFQATT and CDR2 SNEGSKA (reference sequence). Trimming stripped 6 bases from V and 2 bases from J, with 13 bases between. Hyperthyroidism patients were newly diagnosed, had disease duration under 2 months, and were aged 18 to 65 years. Sequencing was done on a sample of blood. The TCR sequence derives from a woman in her forties with Graves' hyperthyroidism. The chain uses TRBV20-1 and TRBJ2-2; possibly TRBD2 for D (7 bases). The CDR3 sequence: CSAGGADNTGELFF. The CDR3 nucleotides read TGCAGTGCGGGGGGGGCCGATAACACCGGGGAGCTGTTTTTT.